These 32 T cell receptor beta chains originate from one sample sequenced in a study of control samples from healthy donors and cancer patients. Measured with immunoSEQ multiplex PCR; TCRdb has only the in-frame clones, and not every one. The repertoire includes about 49,000 clones, around 86% of them detected once, and about 3% sits in the top ten. Sequenced input: PBMCs. Every receptor here comes from a woman aged 50 to 60 with lung cancer.

The chain links TRBV30 to TRBJ2-5; 10 nucleotides align to TRBD1. Germline CDR1 reads GTSNPN; CDR2 reads SVGIG (reference sequence). This CDR3 is 14 amino acids long. J gave up 5 bases and V 4 bases, and 7 bases lay outside the gene matches. The CDR3 DNA follows: TGTGCCTGGATTGACAGGGGGCGCGGGGAGACCCAGTACTTC. This codes for CAWIDRGRGETQYF.

V and J are TRBV6-1 and TRBJ1-2, with 7 bases matching TRBD1. The J segment lost 10 bases and the V segment lost 1 base, leaving 15 bases of the junction unmatched. The V gene's germline CDR1 is MNHNS and CDR2 SASEGT. The CDR3 consists of 16 residues. As DNA, the CDR3 is TGTGCCAGCAGTGAAGGATCAGGGGGTGGTCTTCTGGACTACACCTTC. Its protein is CASSEGSGGGLLDYTF.

DNA for the CDR3: TGTGCCAGCAGCCACGGATCGGCGGGGGGAAGGGAGACCCAGTACTTC. This codes for CASSHGSAGGRETQYF. The chain employs TRBV14 and TRBJ2-5, with 8 bases aligning to TRBD2. Per the germline V gene, CDR1 is SGHDN and CDR2 is FVKESK. CDR3 size: 16 residues. Trimming took 3 bases from V and 5 from J; bases not matched to a gene: 11. Together with reference TRBV14 and TRBJ2-5, the CDR3 gives the full variable domain: EAGVTQFPSHSVIEKGQTVTLRCDPISGHDNLYWYRRVMGKEIKFLLHFVKESKQDESGMPNNRFLAERTGGTYSTLKVQPAELEDSGVYFCASSHGSAGGRETQYFGPGTRLLVL.

Only one count was recorded for this clone. This chain uses TRBV6-1 with TRBJ1-3; 7 bases line up with TRBD1. The CDR3 length is 16 residues. V shed 2 bases, J shed 2 bases, and the junction held 6 bases outside the gene matches. CDR1 is MNHNS, CDR2 SASEGT, per germline. CDR3 sequence reads: CASSESRTGPGNTIYF. For the CDR3, the DNA is TGTGCCAGCAGTGAATCCAGGACAGGACCTGGAAACACCATATATTTT.

J is TRBJ1-6 and V is TRBV12-5; D uncertain. V shed 2 bases and J shed 4 bases, with 3 bases lying between them. The CDR3 has 13 amino acids. CDR1 and CDR2 (germline): LGHNT, FRNRAP. CDR3 region: CASGLNYNSPLHF. The CDR3 nucleotides are TGTGCTAGTGGTTTGAATTATAATTCACCCCTCCACTTT. Together with reference TRBV12-5 and TRBJ1-6, the CDR3 gives the full variable domain: DARVTQTPRHKVTEMGQEVTMRCQPILGHNTVFWYRQTMMQGLELLAYFRNRAPLDDSGMPKDRFSAEMPDATLATLKIQPSEPRDSAVYFCASGLNYNSPLHFGNGTRLTVT.

The V and J genes are TRBV6-1 and TRBJ2-5; D might be TRBD2 (6 bases). Germline V gene lookup returns CDR1 MNHNS and CDR2 SASEGT. This CDR3 comprises 15 residues. The V gene lost 2 bases and the J gene lost 5 bases, with 15 bases spanning the gap. CDR3 sequence: CASSERWEVGETQYF. Here the CDR3 DNA reads TGTGCCAGCAGTGAAAGGTGGGAGGTGGGGGAGACCCAGTACTTC.

V and J are TRBV30 and TRBJ2-7; no clear D gene. The CDR3 has 13 residues. The germline CDR1 and CDR2 sequences are GTSNPN and SVGIG (reference sequence). V was shortened by 2 bases and J by 2 bases, with 10 bases between the two germline ends. The CDR3 bases are TGTGCCTGGAGTCCCCTCAGCACCTACGAGCAGTACTTC. It specifies CAWSPLSTYEQYF. Filled out from reference TRBV30 and TRBJ2-7, the complete variable domain reads SQTIHQWPATLVQPVGSPLSLECTVEGTSNPNLYWYRQAAGRGLQLLFYSVGIGQISSEVPQNLSASRPQDRQFILSSKKLLLSDSGFYLCAWSPLSTYEQYFGPGTRLTVT.

V usage is TRBV28 and J usage is TRBJ2-7; either TRBD1 or TRBD2 may fit D (5 bases each). The ends were cut back, 2 bases at V and 0 bases at J, with 8 bases in the middle. The CDR3 totals 14 residues. The germline V gene encodes CDR1 MDHEN and CDR2 SYDVKM. The CDR3 spells CASSLEGSSYEQYF. The CDR3 bases are TGTGCCAGCAGTTTAGAGGGGAGCTCCTACGAGCAGTACTTC.

V gene TRBV4-2 combines with J gene TRBJ1-3, with D unresolved. CDR1 LGHNA and CDR2 YNFKEQ come from the germline V gene. This CDR3 spans 16 amino acids. V was clipped by 2 bases and J by 7 bases, with 18 bases between them. The CDR3 spells CASSQRDRGNFNTIYF. In DNA, the CDR3 is TGTGCCAGCAGCCAAAGAGATCGTGGTAATTTCAACACCATATATTTT.

Points on this clone: An end of the junction differs from the germline gene, which may be a read error. This same CDR3 is encoded by further DNA sequences in the sample. The chain recombines TRBV7-3 with TRBJ2-3; D ambiguous. This CDR3 spans 15 amino acids. CDR1 and CDR2 (germline): SGHTA, FQGTGA. The CDR3 protein is CASSLTGSITDTQYF. The CDR3, as DNA: TGTGCCAGCAGCCTAACCGGTTCCATCACAGATACGCAGTATTTT.

This clone appeared once. CDR3 DNA: TGTGCCAGCAGCTTTGGACAGGGCCGAGCAGAGGAACGGTACTTC. The encoded protein is CASSFGQGRAEERYF. This chain uses TRBV13 with TRBJ2-7; 8 bases agree with TRBD1. Germline CDR1 PRHDT, CDR2 FYEKMQ (reference sequence). V trimming: 3 bases; J trimming: 12 bases; junction bases outside the gene matches: 16. This CDR3 has 15 residues.

This chain uses TRBV11-3 with TRBJ1-2; D is unresolved. V was shortened by 5 bases and J by 7 bases, with 14 bases between the two germline ends. CDR3 length: 13 amino acids. The germline V gene encodes CDR1 SGHNT and CDR2 YENEEA. In DNA, the CDR3 is TGTGCCAGCAGCCCCGCGGGGTCGAGTGGCTACACCTTC. This translates into CASSPAGSSGYTF.

The J gene is TRBJ2-3, the V gene TRBV6-4, with D possibly matching TRBD2 (5 bases). Deletions cut 7 bases from V and 1 base from J, with 24 bases between. The CDR3 totals 18 residues. CDR1 MRHNA and CDR2 SNTAGT come from the germline V gene. The CDR3 region has the DNA TGTGCCAGCACCGCGGGTTACCCTTTTTCGCCCGGCACAGATACGCAGTATTTT. This gives the protein CASTAGYPFSPGTDTQYF.

This rearrangement joins TRBV6-5 to TRBJ1-2; D is unclear. The V gene's germline CDR1 is MNHEY and CDR2 SVGAGI. The CDR3 totals 14 residues. Trimming cost V 7 bases and J 7 bases, with 19 bases left between them. CDR3 amino acids: CASTPPSEVGGYTF. DNA of the CDR3: TGTGCCAGCACCCCCCCTAGCGAGGTCGGTGGCTACACCTTC.

The rearrangement links TRBV5-6 to TRBJ2-7; D is perhaps TRBD2 (6 bases). The V and J ends lost 3 bases and 3 bases respectively, with 22 bases between them. Germline loops: CDR1 SGHDT, CDR2 YYEEEE. The CDR3 loop spans 17 amino acids. Here the CDR3 reads CASSSPLSGRPNYEQYF. The CDR3 bases are TGTGCCAGCAGCTCACCCCTTAGCGGACGGCCCAACTACGAGCAGTACTTC.

The rearrangement joins TRBV7-2 to TRBJ2-3; D tentatively fits TRBD1 or TRBD2 (5 bases each). V lost 5 bases to trimming and J lost 4 bases, with 16 bases between them. In germline, CDR1 is SGHTA, CDR2 FQGNSA. The CDR3 is made up of 15 amino acids. Here the CDR3 reads CASSLNWGSPDTQYF. CDR3 bases: TGTGCCAGCAGCCTAAATTGGGGGAGTCCAGATACGCAGTATTTT.

The chain links TRBV9 to TRBJ1-1; the D gene is possibly TRBD1 (5 bases). The germline V gene encodes CDR1 SGDLS and CDR2 YYNGEE. CDR3 length equals 14 residues. The V gene lost 4 bases and the J gene lost 6 bases, with 16 bases spanning the gap. The CDR3 coding sequence is TGTGCCAGCAGCCCACGGGATTTGGGGGCTGAAGCTTTCTTT. Translation gives CASSPRDLGAEAFF.

The chain is built from TRBV11-3 and TRBJ1-4; no reliable D call. CDR1 and CDR2 (germline): SGHNT, YENEEA. Deletions cut 4 bases from V and 6 bases from J, with 12 bases between. The CDR3 is 14 residues long. The CDR3 is CASSSLSGDEKLFF. CDR3 nucleotides: TGTGCCAGCAGCTCGCTCAGCGGGGATGAAAAACTGTTTTTT. Looking up the rest from reference TRBV11-3 and TRBJ1-4 gives the full variable domain: EAGVVQSPRYKIIEKKQPVAFWCNPISGHNTLYWYLQNLGQGPELLIRYENEEAVDDSQLPKDRFSAERLKGVDSTLKIQPAELGDSAVYLCASSSLSGDEKLFFGSGTQLSVL.

V is TRBV5-1 and J is TRBJ1-2, with D possibly matching TRBD1 (5 bases). Trimming took 4 bases from V and 3 from J, leaving 16 bases between them. CDR3 size: 15 residues. Germline V lookup: CDR1 SGHRS, CDR2 YFSETQ. The CDR3 nucleotides read TGCGCCAGCAGCCCCCCCGAGTCCAGGGACTATGGCTACACCTTC. Amino acids: CASSPPESRDYGYTF.

The V call is TRBV5-1, the J call TRBJ1-1; no clear D. V gave up 0 bases and J gave up 10 bases, with 4 bases separating them. The germline V gene has CDR1 SGHRS and CDR2 YFSETQ. The CDR3 covers 10 residues. As DNA, the CDR3 is TGCGCCAGCAGCTTGGATGGAGCTTTCTTT. Translating it yields CASSLDGAFF.

The V gene is TRBV7-9, the J gene TRBJ2-3, with 7 nucleotides matching TRBD2. The CDR3 consists of 14 residues. Germline V lookup: CDR1 SEHNR, CDR2 FQNEAQ (reference sequence). Trimming at V came to 4 bases and at J to 4 bases, leaving 5 bases not matched to a gene. CDR3: CASSSSGGADTQYF. For the CDR3, the DNA is TGTGCCAGCAGCTCGTCGGGGGGAGCAGATACGCAGTATTTT.

V and J are TRBV6-5 and TRBJ1-1; D is possibly TRBD1 (6 bases). Germline lookup yields CDR1 MNHEY and CDR2 SVGAGI. Trimming took 6 bases from V and 7 from J, leaving 15 bases between them. The CDR3 sequence is 13 residues long. The CDR3 loop is CASSPTGRREAFF. The CDR3, as DNA: TGTGCCAGCAGCCCCACAGGGCGCCGTGAAGCTTTCTTT.

This clone was seen a single time. The V call is TRBV19, the J call TRBJ1-5; the D is unclear. Trimming cost V 8 bases and J 2 bases, with 13 bases left between them. The CDR3 consists of 14 residues. The V gene's germline CDR1 is LNHDA and CDR2 SQIVND (reference sequence). DNA of the CDR3: TGTGCCAGTCTCGGCCTATGGGGCAATCAGCCCCAGCATTTT. It specifies CASLGLWGNQPQHF.

The chain recombines TRBV6-5 with TRBJ2-3; D unclear. This CDR3 comprises 14 residues. Trimming removed 5 bases at V and 7 bases at J, with 16 bases between. CDR1 and CDR2 from the germline V gene are MNHEY and SVGAGI. The CDR3 protein is CASSPEPVSNTQYF. DNA of the CDR3: TGTGCCAGCAGTCCAGAACCCGTATCTAATACGCAGTATTTT.

In its sample, this clone was seen once. The chain recombines TRBV10-3 with TRBJ1-5, with no clear D. V lost 2 bases and J 7 bases, leaving 12 bases between the germline ends. The CDR3 has 14 residues. Germline lookup yields CDR1 ENHRY and CDR2 SYGVKD. CDR3 sequence reads: CAISEGLSGQPQHF. The CDR3 DNA reads as TGTGCCATCAGTGAGGGGCTCTCAGGACAGCCCCAGCATTTT.

A single count supports this clone. J is TRBJ2-3 and V is TRBV5-6, with 7 bases identical to TRBD2. The V gene's germline CDR1 is SGHDT and CDR2 YYEEEE. V was pared by 1 base and J by 2 bases, with 7 bases of the junction left unmatched. The CDR3 loop spans 16 amino acids. DNA for the CDR3: TGTGCCAGCAGCTTGAGGCGGGAGACTTTCACAGATACGCAGTATTTT. As protein: CASSLRRETFTDTQYF.

V and J are TRBV4-3 and TRBJ1-2; D gene ambiguous. Trimming shortened V by 0 bases and J by 2 bases, and 7 bases separated the two germline ends. Per germline, CDR1 LGHNA and CDR2 YSLEER. The CDR3 runs 14 residues. The CDR3 DNA sequence: TGCGCCAGCAGCCAAGATACGGGAAACTATGGCTACACCTTC. Protein: CASSQDTGNYGYTF.

The rearrangement links TRBV19 to TRBJ1-1; D is unclear. CDR1 LNHDA and CDR2 SQIVND come from the germline V gene (reference sequence). The V and J ends lost 3 bases and 0 bases respectively, with 17 bases between them. The CDR3 is 17 amino acids. The DNA of the CDR3 is TGTGCCAGTAGTATCCTACGGGCCCCGTTCATGAACACTGAAGCTTTCTTT. Its translation: CASSILRAPFMNTEAFF.

This chain joins TRBV10-1 and TRBJ1-3; D is unclear. The CDR3 totals 15 residues. Trimming stripped 2 bases from V and 0 bases from J, with 8 bases between. CDR1 is WNHNN and CDR2 is SYGVQD in the germline V gene (reference sequence). The chain's CDR3 is CASSEELGSGNTIYF. As DNA, the CDR3 is TGCGCCAGCAGTGAGGAGTTGGGCTCTGGAAACACCATATATTTT.

The chain has TRBV5-6 and TRBJ1-4, with 9 bases fitting TRBD1. The CDR3 loop spans 14 amino acids. With V trimmed by 2 bases and J by 8 bases, 4 bases remained unmatched. In germline, CDR1 is SGHDT, CDR2 YYEEEE. The DNA of the CDR3 is TGTGCCAGCAGCTTCGACAGGGGGGGAGAAAAACTGTTTTTT. Translated, it gives CASSFDRGGEKLFF.

V is TRBV7-2 and J is TRBJ2-7; D is unclear. V gave up 5 bases and J gave up 0 bases, with 11 bases separating them. CDR1 and CDR2 (germline): SGHTA, FQGNSA. The CDR3 spans 14 residues. The CDR3 loop reads CASSLTSSSYEQYF. In nucleotides, the CDR3 is TGTGCCAGCAGCCTGACGTCCAGCTCCTACGAGCAGTACTTC.

In its sample, this clone was seen a few times. The rearrangement uses TRBV7-8 and TRBJ2-1; TRBD1 aligns across 8 bases. CDR1 is SGHVS, CDR2 FQNEAQ, per germline. This CDR3 spans 17 amino acids. The V segment lost 0 bases and the J segment 2 bases; nucleotides outside the gene matches: 6. The CDR3 spells CASSLARQGLAYNEQFF. The CDR3 DNA follows: TGTGCCAGCAGCTTAGCCAGACAGGGGCTTGCCTACAATGAGCAGTTCTTC.